The subject of this entry is one T cell receptor (beta chain). Its antigen remains unknown. The PCR employed 60 Vbeta primers together with 13 Jbeta primers. Profiling relied on immunoSEQ multiplex PCR, and the TCRdb table lists in-frame clones only, not all of them. This sample has under 150,000 clones, with roughly four fifths found just once. Among the donors, all were healthy bone marrow donors. Germline loops: CDR1 SGHTA, CDR2 FQGNSA. V was clipped by 3 bases and J by 2 bases, with 11 bases between them. This CDR3 comprises 15 residues. This sample stems from a study of cytomegalovirus exposure and HLA in healthy donors. Points from the study as a whole: Some public TCRs appeared in many individuals, while most sequences were rare. Previous analysis showed most TCR beta V segments were productive about 87% or about 30% of the time. Listed as cytomegalovirus-associated were 150 to 200 TCR beta chains.

The specimen sequenced was PBMCs. This clonotype was obtained from a male donor in good health and CMV-seronegative. The chain carries TRBV7-2 and TRBJ2-1, with a tentative D call TRBD1 (5 bases). The chain's CDR3 is CASSFGQTPYNEQFF. CDR3 in DNA: TGTGCCAGCAGCTTCGGACAAACTCCCTACAATGAGCAGTTCTTC.